The 21 T cell receptor beta chains listed next were all sequenced from one sample in a study of blood T cell repertoires in COVID-19. Clones were sequenced by immunoSEQ multiplex PCR, and TCRdb holds only the in-frame ones, with some missing. The table lists some 330,000 clones, 65% to 90% of them singletons. Specimen: PBMCs or T cells enriched from blood (not recorded which). The receptors shown here come from a young man who had recovered from COVID-19.

The chain joins TRBV6-5 to TRBJ1-3; D might be TRBD1 (6 bases). The CDR3 is made up of 15 amino acids. V was shortened by 2 bases and J by 4 bases, with 12 bases between the two germline ends. Germline V gives CDR1 MNHEY, CDR2 SVGAGI. For the CDR3, the DNA is TGTGCCAGCAGTTACAGAGGACAGTTCGGAAACACCATATATTTT. Residues: CASSYRGQFGNTIYF.

The chain joins TRBV5-1 to TRBJ2-6; the match to TRBD1 covers 12 bases. In germline, CDR1 is SGHRS, CDR2 YFSETQ. This CDR3 spans 20 amino acids. The ends lost 4 bases at V and 0 bases at J; junction bases unmatched: 11. DNA of the CDR3: TGCGCCAGCAGCCCCTCCCCGGGACAGGGGGCTGGCTCTGGGGCCAACGTCCTGACTTTC. Protein: CASSPSPGQGAGSGANVLTF.

J is TRBJ1-1 and V is TRBV6-6, with 7 bases aligning to TRBD1. This CDR3 region has 15 residues. Germline CDR1 is MNHNY and CDR2 is SVGAGI (reference sequence). The V gene end was trimmed by 1 base and the J gene end by 2 bases; junction bases not matched to a gene: 4. As DNA, the CDR3 is TGTGCCAGCAGTTACTTCAACAGGGGAAACACTGAAGCTTTCTTT. Protein product: CASSYFNRGNTEAFF.

The chain has TRBV30 and TRBJ1-2; TRBD1 matches 7 bases. Germline loops: CDR1 GTSNPN, CDR2 SVGIG (reference sequence). This CDR3 spans 15 amino acids. The CDR3 protein is CAGEEGGSLNYGYTF. DNA of the CDR3: TGTGCGGGGGAGGAAGGGGGCTCTTTAAACTATGGCTACACCTTC. Using reference TRBV30 and TRBJ1-2 for the parts outside the CDR3, the full variable domain is SQTIHQWPATLVQPVGSPLSLECTVEGTSNPNLYWYRQAAGRGLQLLFYSVGIGQISSEVPQNLSASRPQDRQFILSSKKLLLSDSGFYLCAGEEGGSLNYGYTFGSGTRLTVV.

This sequence joins TRBV6-5 and TRBJ2-7, with D possibly TRBD1 on 6 matching bases. Trimming left V 5 bases short and J 3 bases short, with 17 bases between. Germline assignment: CDR1 MNHEY and CDR2 SVGAGI. The CDR3 has 15 amino acids. In DNA, the CDR3 is TGTGCCAGCAGTCAGGGGCCTGGGGATCTCTACGAGCAGTACTTC. Its protein is CASSQGPGDLYEQYF.

This sequence joins TRBV11-2 and TRBJ1-3; D perhaps matches TRBD1 (6 bases). Germline V gene sequence: CDR1 SGHAT, CDR2 FQNNGV. Trimming removed 5 bases at V and 1 base at J, with 12 bases between. The CDR3 contains 15 residues. CDR3 DNA sequence: TGTGCCAGCAGCCTTCAGGGGATGTCTGGAAACACCATATATTTT. It translates to CASSLQGMSGNTIYF.

V usage is TRBV3-1 (or the pseudogene TRBV3-2) and J usage is TRBJ2-2; possibly TRBD2 for D (6 bases). CDR1 is LGHDT and CDR2 is YNNKEL in the germline V gene (reference sequence). This CDR3 spans 19 amino acids. Trimming shortened V by 0 bases and J by 5 bases, and 22 bases separated the two germline ends. The chain's CDR3 is CASSQEGGRAVMRTGELFF. The CDR3 DNA reads TGTGCCAGCAGCCAAGAGGGGGGTCGCGCGGTAATGAGAACCGGGGAGCTGTTTTTT.

This clone was observed a single time. The CDR3 bases are TGTGCCAGCAGCGTAGGGACAGGGTCTTCACCCCTCCACTTT. This codes for CASSVGTGSSPLHF. This chain joins TRBV9 and TRBJ1-6; 8 nucleotides match TRBD1. The CDR3 has 14 amino acids. The germline gives CDR1 SGDLS, CDR2 YYNGEE. V lost 0 bases to trimming and J lost 9 bases; unmatched junction nucleotides: 2.

V is TRBV11-3 and J is TRBJ2-1; D possibly corresponds to TRBD2 (5 bases). V lost 7 bases to trimming and J lost 6 bases, with 13 bases between them. The CDR3 runs 13 residues. Germline V gene sequence: CDR1 SGHNT, CDR2 YENEEA. The CDR3 sequence: CASKTRGINEQFF. CDR3 nucleotide sequence: TGTGCCAGCAAAACCAGAGGGATCAATGAGCAGTTCTTC.

V and J are TRBV2 and TRBJ2-1, with 10 positions matching TRBD1. CDR1 SNHLY and CDR2 FYNNEI come from the germline V gene. The V segment lost 6 bases and the J segment 4 bases; nucleotides outside the gene matches: 6. CDR3 length: 15 residues. CDR3 amino acids: CASRTGGGIYNEQFF. The CDR3 DNA is TGTGCCAGCAGGACAGGGGGCGGGATTTACAATGAGCAGTTCTTC.

The gene calls are TRBV4-1 and TRBJ2-1, with TRBD2 matching over 11 bases. V dropped 4 bases and J dropped 3; count of bases not matched to a gene: 5. CDR3 length equals 16 residues. In germline, CDR1 is MGHRA, CDR2 YSYEKL. The CDR3 DNA is TGCGCCAGCAGCCGGGGACTAGCGGAGGTCTACAATGAGCAGTTCTTC. Translated: CASSRGLAEVYNEQFF.

The CDR3 DNA is TGTGCCAGTAACGCGGGTGGCTGGAGCAATCAGCCCCAGCATTTT. Amino acid sequence: CASNAGGWSNQPQHF. The chain combines TRBV19 with TRBJ1-5; D is unresolved. Germline V gene lookup returns CDR1 LNHDA and CDR2 SQIVND (reference sequence). Trimming took off 7 bases at V and 1 base at J, with 14 bases between the two ends. CDR3 length: 15 amino acids.

The chain uses TRBV6-5 and TRBJ1-3; weak D call: TRBD1 (6 bases). The CDR3 is 14 amino acids. V was clipped by 8 bases and J by 0 bases, with 11 bases between them. Germline loops: CDR1 MNHEY, CDR2 SVGAGI. The CDR3 spells CASFGQNSGNTIYF. The CDR3 nucleotides are TGTGCCAGCTTTGGACAGAACTCTGGAAACACCATATATTTT.

For this clone: Other DNA sequences in this specimen translate into the identical CDR3. CDR3 DNA sequence: TGTGCCAGTTCCGCCGGGGAGCTGTTTTTT. Translation: CASSAGELFF. The rearrangement links TRBV12-3 or TRBV12-4 to TRBJ2-2, with D hard to call. Trimming shortened V by 9 bases and J by 6 bases, and 5 bases separated the two germline ends. The CDR3 runs to 10 residues.

The chain links TRBV4-1 to TRBJ2-3; 7 nucleotides line up with TRBD2. CDR3 length equals 15 residues. Per the germline V gene, CDR1 is MGHRA and CDR2 is YSYEKL. Losses at the gene ends were 3 bases for V and 1 base for J; bases not matched to a gene: 4. The CDR3 coding sequence is TGCGCCAGCAGCCACCTAGCGGCTGGCACAGATACGCAGTATTTT. It codes for CASSHLAAGTDTQYF.

The rearrangement joins TRBV4-2 to TRBJ2-7, with 8 positions matching TRBD2. V lost 1 base and J lost 3; bases outside the gene matches: 11. Germline-derived CDR1 and CDR2 are LGHNA and YNFKEQ. The CDR3 totals 17 residues. In DNA, the CDR3 is TGTGCCAGCAGCCAAGGCCTAGCGGGTGACTTAAACTACGAGCAGTACTTC. Translated: CASSQGLAGDLNYEQYF.

This clone appeared once. The chain joins TRBV6-5 to TRBJ2-2; TRBD1 is a possible D gene (5 bases). Germline lookup yields CDR1 MNHEY and CDR2 SVGAGI. The germline V and J ends were trimmed by 2 bases and 3 bases, with 10 bases remaining between them. The CDR3 covers 15 residues. In nucleotides, the CDR3 is TGTGCCAGCAGTTACCACGGACAAGACACCGGGGAGCTGTTTTTT. The encoded protein is CASSYHGQDTGELFF.

By share, this clone counts as medium-sized (0.01 to 0.1%). This chain uses TRBV6-4 with TRBJ2-3; TRBD2 aligns across 7 bases. Germline-derived CDR1 and CDR2 are MRHNA and SNTAGT. The CDR3 extends over 14 amino acids. Losses at the gene ends were 2 bases for V and 1 base for J; bases not matched to a gene: 0. The DNA of the CDR3 is TGTGCCAGCAGTGACGCGGGGGGCACAGATACGCAGTATTTT. Translating it yields CASSDAGGTDTQYF.

This chain joins TRBV9 and TRBJ2-7, with 10 positions matching TRBD1. Germline V lookup: CDR1 SGDLS, CDR2 YYNGEE. The ends lost 0 bases at V and 1 base at J; junction bases unmatched: 4. The CDR3 has 16 residues. In nucleotides, the CDR3 is TGTGCCAGCAGCGTAGGGACAGGGGGATTGTCCTACGAGCAGTACTTC. Protein sequence: CASSVGTGGLSYEQYF.

This clone was found a few times. The chain combines TRBV24-1 with TRBJ2-1, with 12 bases aligning to TRBD2. The CDR3 is 16 residues long. The junction had 7 bases not matched to a gene; V was cut back by 5 bases and J by 6 bases. Germline-derived CDR1 and CDR2 are KGHDR and SFDVKD. CDR3 region: CATSGLAGGPGNEQFF. The CDR3 bases are TGTGCCACCAGTGGTCTAGCGGGAGGGCCGGGCAATGAGCAGTTCTTC.

The chain joins TRBV24-1 to TRBJ2-3; perhaps TRBD1 as D (6 bases). The V end lost 5 bases, the J end lost 0 bases, and 11 bases lay between the germline ends. The CDR3 consists of 15 residues. The germline V gene has CDR1 KGHDR and CDR2 SFDVKD. For the CDR3, the DNA is TGTGCCACCAGTGTCTCAGGGGCTAGCACAGATACGCAGTATTTT. The encoded protein is CATSVSGASTDTQYF.